This T cell receptor beta chain is drawn from a study of identical twins. Trimming took off 1 base at V and 5 bases at J, with 15 bases between the two ends. The germline CDR1 and CDR2 sequences are MGHRA and YSYEKL. The CDR3 contains 15 residues. Study-wide results and caveats: Modelling underestimated the level of out-of-frame TCR alpha sharing observed in monozygotic twins. There were fewer insertions in abundant cord blood beta clonotypes, but memory repertoires showed no such pattern.

This clonotype came up many times. As yet, its antigen is unknown. A universal primer site came from template switching; cDNA carried unique molecular identifiers. TCRdb re-called the 5' RACE reads with MiXCR, one entry per CDR3 protein. The top ten clones hold around 0.3% of a sample with 1.5 million to 2 million distinct CDR3 sequences, roughly 35% of them seen once. Sequenced sample: cord blood. This sequence joins TRBV4-1 and TRBJ2-7; no reliable D call. The sequence derives from a newborn girl in good health. In DNA, the CDR3 is TGCGCCAGCAGCCAAGTTGGTATTAGTGCCCACGAGCAGTACTTC. Its protein is CASSQVGISAHEQYF.